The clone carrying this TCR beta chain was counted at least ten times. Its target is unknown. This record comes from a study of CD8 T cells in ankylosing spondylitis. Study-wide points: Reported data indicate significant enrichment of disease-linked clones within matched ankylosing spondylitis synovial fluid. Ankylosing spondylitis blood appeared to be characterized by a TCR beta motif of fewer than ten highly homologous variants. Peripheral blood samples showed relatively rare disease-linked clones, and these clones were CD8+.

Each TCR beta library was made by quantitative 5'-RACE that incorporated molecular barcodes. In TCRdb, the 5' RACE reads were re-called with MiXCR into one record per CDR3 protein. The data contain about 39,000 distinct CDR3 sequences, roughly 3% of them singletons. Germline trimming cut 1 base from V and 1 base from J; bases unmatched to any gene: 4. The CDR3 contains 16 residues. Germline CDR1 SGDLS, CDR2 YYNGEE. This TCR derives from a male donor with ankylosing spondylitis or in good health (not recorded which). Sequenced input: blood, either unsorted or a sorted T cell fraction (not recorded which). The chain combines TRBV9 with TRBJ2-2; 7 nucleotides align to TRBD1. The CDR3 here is CASSVLGTVNTGELFF. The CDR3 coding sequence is TGTGCCAGCAGCGTACTAGGGACAGTGAACACCGGGGAGCTGTTTTTT.